This T cell receptor beta chain appears in the sequencing data of a study of T cell responses to AZD1222 COVID-19 vaccine. Study results and caveats: Without day 14 samples, only post-peak T cell repertoires were studied. Researchers report vaccine-associated CD4 TCRs spanning spike, with dominance at 160-218 and 743-854. Close to half of all spike-specific TCRs reportedly target regions of the variants that are unmutated.

Points on this clone: Its antigen remains unidentified.

The germline V and J ends were trimmed by 3 bases and 4 bases, with 9 bases remaining between them. This CDR3 comprises 13 residues. The germline gives CDR1 SNHLY, CDR2 FYNNEI. Clones were read by immunoSEQ multiplex PCR, and TCRdb kept only the in-frame ones, dropping some. In the table there are some 120,000 clones, approximately 91% of which are singletons. The J gene is TRBJ1-1, the V gene TRBV2; D not certain. This sequence was found in an adult in good health. Sequenced here: peripheral blood, sampled on day 0 of AZD1222 vaccination. Written as DNA, the CDR3 is TGTGCCAGCAGTGACGAGGGAAGCACTGAAGCTTTCTTT. This codes for CASSDEGSTEAFF.